A selection of T cell receptor beta chains follows, all from one sample in a study of Ad26.COV2.S vaccination and SARS-CoV-2 variants. The protocol was immunoSEQ multiplex PCR, while the TCRdb copy is restricted to in-frame clones and leaves out a portion. The sample includes roughly 390,000 clones, 88% of them seen just once. The input for sequencing was peripheral blood, taken in a trial of Ad26.COV2.S vaccine versus placebo. All receptors come from a person aged 18-65 years who received the Ad26.COV2.S COVID-19 vaccine or a placebo. Each CDR3 is given with its conserved first and last residue. The D gene is left open where the match is weak. Rows give clone size only sometimes, using once, few, many, or a class for an expanded clone.

abundance: NA; v_gene: TRBV29-1; j_gene: TRBJ2-7; d_gene: NA; CDR3aa: CSAGTSGRSIREQYF; CDR3nt: TGCAGCGCAGGGACCTCAGGGCGATCGATACGCGAGCAGTACTTC
abundance: NA; v_gene: TRBV6-5; j_gene: TRBJ1-1; d_gene: NA; CDR3aa: CASSYTTGGHTEAFF; CDR3nt: TGTGCCAGCAGTTATACGACAGGTGGCCACACTGAAGCTTTCTTT
abundance: NA; v_gene: TRBV24-1; j_gene: TRBJ1-1; d_gene: NA; CDR3aa: CATPYTEAFF; CDR3nt: TGTGCCACCCCTTACACTGAAGCTTTCTTT
abundance: NA; v_gene: TRBV5-5; j_gene: TRBJ2-1; d_gene: TRBD1; CDR3aa: CASSLITGGSYNEQFF; CDR3nt: TGTGCCAGCAGCCTCATAACAGGGGGCTCGTACAATGAGCAGTTCTTC
abundance: NA; v_gene: TRBV12-3/TRBV12-4; j_gene: TRBJ2-3; d_gene: NA; CDR3aa: CASSSFGDTQYF; CDR3nt: TGTGCCAGCAGTTCTTTCGGGGATACGCAGTATTTT
abundance: NA; v_gene: TRBV19; j_gene: TRBJ2-7; d_gene: NA; CDR3aa: CASSIGLNDPYEQYF; CDR3nt: TGTGCCAGTAGTATTGGACTGAACGATCCCTACGAGCAGTACTTC
abundance: NA; v_gene: TRBV14; j_gene: TRBJ1-6; d_gene: TRBD1; CDR3aa: CASSRVQGPNSPLHF; CDR3nt: TGTGCCAGCAGCCGAGTACAGGGGCCTAATTCACCCCTCCACTTT
abundance: few; v_gene: TRBV2; j_gene: TRBJ2-4; d_gene: NA; CDR3aa: CASSDPLGIQNIQYF; CDR3nt: TGTGCCAGCAGTGATCCTTTGGGGATCCAAAACATTCAGTACTTC
abundance: NA; v_gene: TRBV3-1/TRBV3-2; j_gene: TRBJ2-7; d_gene: TRBD2; CDR3aa: CASKRGTSGTYEQYF; CDR3nt: TGTGCCAGCAAACGAGGGACTAGCGGAACCTACGAGCAGTACTTC
abundance: once; v_gene: TRBV19; j_gene: TRBJ2-7; d_gene: TRBD1; CDR3aa: CARGERQGSYEQYF; CDR3nt: TGTGCCAGGGGGGAGCGACAGGGCTCCTACGAGCAGTACTTC
abundance: few; v_gene: TRBV7-9; j_gene: TRBJ1-1; d_gene: TRBD1; CDR3aa: CASSHRQGPDDTEAFF; CDR3nt: TGTGCCAGCAGCCATAGACAGGGACCGGACGACACTGAAGCTTTCTTT
abundance: NA; v_gene: TRBV6-1; j_gene: TRBJ2-7; d_gene: TRBD1; CDR3aa: CASSELSTGLYEQYF; CDR3nt: TGTGCCAGCAGTGAACTCTCGACAGGGCTCTACGAGCAGTACTTC
abundance: NA; v_gene: TRBV11-2; j_gene: TRBJ1-1; d_gene: NA; CDR3aa: CASSSKTGYTEAFF; CDR3nt: TGTGCCAGCAGCTCCAAAACAGGGTACACTGAAGCTTTCTTT
abundance: NA; v_gene: TRBV4-2; j_gene: TRBJ1-4; d_gene: NA; CDR3aa: CASTRGGPGTNEKLFF; CDR3nt: TGTGCCAGCACCCGAGGAGGACCTGGCACTAATGAAAAACTGTTTTTT
abundance: NA; v_gene: TRBV5-1; j_gene: TRBJ2-6; d_gene: NA; CDR3aa: CASSAATEPLAPGANVLTF; CDR3nt: TGCGCCAGCAGCGCCGCGACAGAGCCCCTTGCGCCTGGGGCCAACGTCCTGACTTTC
abundance: NA; v_gene: TRBV18; j_gene: TRBJ2-7; d_gene: TRBD1; CDR3aa: CASSKGQGAVSYEQYF; CDR3nt: TGTGCCAGCTCAAAAGGGCAGGGGGCAGTCTCCTACGAGCAGTACTTC
abundance: NA; v_gene: TRBV19; j_gene: TRBJ1-6; d_gene: NA; CDR3aa: CASSLQGASPLHF; CDR3nt: TGTGCCAGTAGCCTACAGGGTGCTTCACCCCTCCACTTT
abundance: once; v_gene: TRBV14; j_gene: TRBJ1-3; d_gene: NA; CDR3aa: CASSPRSRVSGNTIYF; CDR3nt: TGTGCCAGCAGCCCCCGGTCCAGGGTATCTGGAAACACCATATATTTT
abundance: NA; v_gene: TRBV24-1; j_gene: TRBJ2-2; d_gene: NA; CDR3aa: CATRSTGGGTGELFF; CDR3nt: TGTGCCACCAGGAGTACAGGGGGAGGGACCGGGGAGCTGTTTTTT
abundance: NA; v_gene: TRBV4-3; j_gene: TRBJ2-1; d_gene: NA; CDR3aa: CASSQQQDQGSLFF; CDR3nt: TGCGCCAGCAGCCAACAGCAAGACCAAGGCTCTTTGTTCTTC
abundance: NA; v_gene: TRBV27; j_gene: TRBJ2-7; d_gene: NA; CDR3aa: CASTVRAGVTYEQYF; CDR3nt: TGTGCCAGCACCGTCAGGGCAGGGGTTACCTACGAGCAGTACTTC
abundance: NA; v_gene: TRBV19; j_gene: TRBJ1-3; d_gene: NA; CDR3aa: CASSPGESVNTIYF; CDR3nt: TGTGCCAGTAGCCCGGGGGAATCGGTAAACACCATATATTTT
abundance: once; v_gene: TRBV7-8; j_gene: TRBJ1-5; d_gene: NA; CDR3aa: CASSSEGGGYQPQHF; CDR3nt: TGTGCCAGCAGCTCCGAAGGGGGGGGCTATCAGCCCCAGCATTTT
abundance: NA; v_gene: TRBV29-1; j_gene: TRBJ2-5; d_gene: TRBD1; CDR3aa: CSVAGTEQETQYF; CDR3nt: TGCAGCGTTGCTGGGACAGAACAAGAGACCCAGTACTTC
abundance: NA; v_gene: TRBV6-1; j_gene: TRBJ1-6; d_gene: TRBD1; CDR3aa: CASSDSGTGDSPLHF; CDR3nt: TGTGCCAGCAGTGATTCCGGGACAGGGGACTCACCCCTCCACTTT
abundance: NA; v_gene: TRBV5-1; j_gene: TRBJ2-6; d_gene: TRBD1; CDR3aa: CASSLVVGQVTPGANVLTF; CDR3nt: TGCGCCAGCAGCTTGGTTGTCGGACAGGTAACCCCTGGGGCCAACGTCCTGACTTTC
abundance: NA; v_gene: TRBV5-1; j_gene: TRBJ2-6; d_gene: TRBD1; CDR3aa: CASSALGQASGANVLTF; CDR3nt: TGCGCCAGCAGCGCCCTGGGACAGGCTTCTGGGGCCAACGTCCTGACTTTC
abundance: few; v_gene: TRBV27; j_gene: TRBJ2-2; d_gene: NA; CDR3aa: CASKYGGALTGELFF; CDR3nt: TGTGCCAGCAAATACGGGGGTGCCTTAACCGGGGAGCTGTTTTTT
abundance: NA; v_gene: TRBV6-5; j_gene: TRBJ2-4; d_gene: TRBD1; CDR3aa: CARGTGLNIQYF; CDR3nt: TGTGCCAGGGGGACAGGCCTAAACATTCAGTACTTC
abundance: NA; v_gene: TRBV10-3; j_gene: TRBJ1-4; d_gene: NA; CDR3aa: CAISGTGENEKLFF; CDR3nt: TGTGCCATCAGTGGCACGGGCGAGAATGAAAAACTGTTTTTT
abundance: NA; v_gene: TRBV5-4; j_gene: TRBJ2-5; d_gene: TRBD1; CDR3aa: CASSSRDRAKETQYF; CDR3nt: TGTGCCAGCAGCTCCCGGGACAGGGCAAAAGAGACCCAGTACTTC
abundance: NA; v_gene: TRBV7-8; j_gene: TRBJ2-3; d_gene: TRBD2; CDR3aa: CASSFLAGGITTDTQYF; CDR3nt: TGTGCCAGCAGCTTTTTAGCGGGGGGGATTACCACAGATACGCAGTATTTT
abundance: NA; v_gene: TRBV6-5; j_gene: TRBJ2-5; d_gene: TRBD2; CDR3aa: CASSYGLAGGQETQYF; CDR3nt: TGTGCCAGCAGTTACGGGTTAGCGGGGGGCCAAGAGACCCAGTACTTC
abundance: NA; v_gene: TRBV11-2; j_gene: TRBJ2-7; d_gene: NA; CDR3aa: CASSLIMSSYEQYF; CDR3nt: TGTGCCAGCAGCTTAATTATGAGCTCCTACGAGCAGTACTTC
abundance: NA; v_gene: TRBV7-8; j_gene: TRBJ1-2; d_gene: NA; CDR3aa: CASSPRTAYRYGYTF; CDR3nt: TGTGCCAGCAGCCCGCGGACCGCGTACCGCTATGGCTACACCTTC
abundance: NA; v_gene: TRBV19; j_gene: TRBJ1-1; d_gene: NA; CDR3aa: CATVDGGMNTEAFF; CDR3nt: TGTGCCACCGTGGACGGCGGAATGAACACTGAAGCTTTCTTT
abundance: NA; v_gene: TRBV15; j_gene: TRBJ1-2; d_gene: TRBD1; CDR3aa: CATSGDRGNYGYTF; CDR3nt: TGTGCCACCAGCGGGGACAGGGGGAACTATGGCTACACCTTC
abundance: NA; v_gene: TRBV7-8; j_gene: TRBJ1-1; d_gene: TRBD1; CDR3aa: CASSRTGIQDTEAFF; CDR3nt: TGTGCCAGCAGCCGGACAGGAATTCAGGACACTGAAGCTTTCTTT
abundance: NA; v_gene: TRBV3-1/TRBV3-2; j_gene: TRBJ2-4; d_gene: NA; CDR3aa: CASSGTSLAKNIQYF; CDR3nt: TGTGCCAGCAGCGGGACCTCTTTAGCCAAAAACATTCAGTACTTC
abundance: few; v_gene: TRBV27; j_gene: TRBJ1-2; d_gene: NA; CDR3aa: CASSLSGDYGYTF; CDR3nt: TGTGCCAGCAGTTTATCGGGGGACTATGGCTACACCTTC
abundance: NA; v_gene: TRBV9; j_gene: TRBJ1-2; d_gene: NA; CDR3aa: CASSVEVGGDGGYTF; CDR3nt: TGTGCCAGCAGCGTAGAGGTCGGAGGAGACGGAGGCTACACCTTC
abundance: NA; v_gene: TRBV5-6; j_gene: TRBJ2-2; d_gene: NA; CDR3aa: CASSTRGELFF; CDR3nt: TGTGCCAGCAGCACACGGGGGGAGCTGTTTTTT
abundance: NA; v_gene: TRBV29-1; j_gene: TRBJ2-7; d_gene: NA; CDR3aa: CSVSDSQFYEQYF; CDR3nt: TGCAGCGTTTCGGACAGTCAATTCTACGAGCAGTACTTC
abundance: few; v_gene: TRBV7-9; j_gene: TRBJ1-2; d_gene: TRBD1; CDR3aa: CASSPQGAGIAEYGYTF; CDR3nt: TGTGCCAGCAGCCCCCAGGGGGCGGGGATCGCCGAGTATGGCTACACCTTC
abundance: once; v_gene: TRBV5-4; j_gene: TRBJ2-2; d_gene: NA; CDR3aa: CASSLQVFGVGEAGELFF; CDR3nt: TGTGCCAGCAGCTTGCAGGTTTTCGGAGTCGGAGAAGCCGGGGAGCTGTTTTTT
abundance: NA; v_gene: TRBV30; j_gene: TRBJ2-3; d_gene: NA; CDR3aa: CAWSVRRERTDTQYF; CDR3nt: TGTGCCTGGAGTGTAAGGAGGGAACGCACAGATACGCAGTATTTT
abundance: once; v_gene: TRBV4-1; j_gene: TRBJ2-1; d_gene: TRBD2; CDR3aa: CASSPLGTSNYPEQFF; CDR3nt: TGCGCCAGCAGCCCACTGGGGACTAGTAACTATCCTGAGCAGTTCTTC
abundance: NA; v_gene: TRBV7-8; j_gene: TRBJ1-4; d_gene: TRBD1; CDR3aa: CATKDRSNEKLFF; CDR3nt: TGTGCCACGAAGGACAGGAGTAATGAAAAACTGTTTTTT
abundance: NA; v_gene: TRBV27; j_gene: TRBJ1-1; d_gene: NA; CDR3aa: CASSSLGVGTEAFF; CDR3nt: TGTGCCAGCAGTTCTTTGGGGGTAGGCACTGAAGCTTTCTTT
abundance: few; v_gene: TRBV7-9; j_gene: TRBJ1-6; d_gene: NA; CDR3aa: CASGPTGWAGEGSPLHF; CDR3nt: TGTGCCAGCGGACCCACCGGGTGGGCCGGGGAGGGGTCACCCCTCCACTTT
abundance: NA; v_gene: TRBV4-3; j_gene: TRBJ1-1; d_gene: NA; CDR3aa: CASSQDSDTEAFF; CDR3nt: TGCGCCAGCAGCCAAGATAGTGACACTGAAGCTTTCTTT
abundance: NA; v_gene: TRBV7-8; j_gene: TRBJ1-5; d_gene: NA; CDR3aa: CASSFAGGNQPQHF; CDR3nt: TGTGCCAGCAGCTTTGCAGGAGGCAATCAGCCCCAGCATTTT
abundance: NA; v_gene: TRBV19; j_gene: TRBJ2-2; d_gene: NA; CDR3aa: CASSGTSNTGELFF; CDR3nt: TGTGCCAGCTCCGGGACTTCGAACACCGGGGAGCTGTTTTTT
abundance: NA; v_gene: TRBV5-1; j_gene: TRBJ2-5; d_gene: NA; CDR3aa: CASSLSTEGETQYF; CDR3nt: TGCGCCAGCAGCTTGTCGACAGAGGGAGAGACCCAGTACTTC
abundance: NA; v_gene: TRBV5-6; j_gene: TRBJ1-4; d_gene: TRBD1; CDR3aa: CASSPDRVSEKLFF; CDR3nt: TGTGCCAGCAGCCCGGACAGGGTCAGTGAAAAACTGTTTTTT
abundance: NA; v_gene: TRBV28; j_gene: TRBJ1-5; d_gene: NA; CDR3aa: CASTAGGNNQPQHF; CDR3nt: TGTGCCAGCACGGCGGGGGGCAACAATCAGCCCCAGCATTTT
abundance: NA; v_gene: TRBV7-9; j_gene: TRBJ2-5; d_gene: NA; CDR3aa: CASSLDALMRGETQYF; CDR3nt: TGTGCCAGCAGCTTAGATGCGCTGATGCGGGGAGAGACCCAGTACTTC
abundance: NA; v_gene: TRBV5-6; j_gene: TRBJ1-5; d_gene: NA; CDR3aa: CASSLGQYNQPQHF; CDR3nt: TGTGCCAGCAGCTTGGGGCAGTACAATCAGCCCCAGCATTTT